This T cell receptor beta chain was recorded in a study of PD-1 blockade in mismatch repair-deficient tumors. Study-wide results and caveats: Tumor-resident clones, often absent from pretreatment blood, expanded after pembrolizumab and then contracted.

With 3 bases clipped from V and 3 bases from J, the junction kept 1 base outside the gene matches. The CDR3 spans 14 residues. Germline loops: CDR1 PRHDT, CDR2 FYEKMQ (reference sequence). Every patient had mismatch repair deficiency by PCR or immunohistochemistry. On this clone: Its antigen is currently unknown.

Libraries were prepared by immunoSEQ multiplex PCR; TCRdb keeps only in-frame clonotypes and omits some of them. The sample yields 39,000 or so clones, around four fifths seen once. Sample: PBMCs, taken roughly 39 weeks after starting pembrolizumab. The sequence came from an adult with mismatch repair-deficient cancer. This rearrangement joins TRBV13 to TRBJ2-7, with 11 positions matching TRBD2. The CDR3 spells CASSLGLADYEQYF. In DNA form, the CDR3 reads TGTGCCAGCAGCTTGGGACTAGCGGACTACGAGCAGTACTTC.